Sequencing of this TCR beta chain was carried out in a study of T-cell reconstitution after alpha-beta-depleted transplantation in children. With 10 bases removed from V and 4 bases from J, the gap between germline ends came to 25 bases. Germline CDR1 reads SSHAT; CDR2 reads FNYEAQ (reference sequence). The CDR3 has 16 amino acids. Broader study findings: Where some patients showed high TCRbeta diversity at day 60, it came from recipient T cells and thymic progenitors that had survived.

Unique molecular identifiers were incorporated into the prepared TCRbeta library. TCRdb analysed the PCR reads with MiXCR anew, one entry per CDR3 protein. In the table there are just over 950,000 distinct CDR3 sequences, roughly 29% of which are singletons. Note on this clonotype: The antigen remains undetermined.

This specimen was PBMCs, mostly from graft donor cells, taken 360 days after TCRalphabeta/CD19-depleted stem cell transplant. The V call is TRBV7-7, the J call TRBJ1-2, with a possible D match to TRBD1 (5 bases). This clonotype was sampled from a boy in the first two years of life who had a stem cell transplant for SCID, so the T cells may come from the graft donor. CDR3 DNA: TGTGCCACCCCCCAGGGCAGGACACAACGTTCCTATGGCTACACCTTC. Its translation: CATPQGRTQRSYGYTF.